The rows below give T cell receptor beta chains drawn from one sample of a study of T cell responses to AZD1222 COVID-19 vaccine. The assay was immunoSEQ multiplex PCR, and TCRdb's table has in-frame clones only and misses some. Among 150,000 to 200,000 clones listed, around 90% were seen once. The sample was peripheral blood, taken 28 days after the second dose of the MenACWY control vaccine. The receptors come from an adult who received the MenACWY meningococcal vaccine as a control. Each CDR3 is given with its conserved first and last residue.

J,V,length,CDR3
TRBJ2-7,TRBV5-4,14,CASSSGQSSYEQYF
TRBJ1-5,TRBV24-1,12,CATSDSNQPQHF
TRBJ1-6,TRBV10-3,13,CAIRAENNSPLHF
TRBJ1-1,TRBV6-5,15,CASSYSGTPNTEAFF
TRBJ1-6,TRBV18,16,CASSPRTGSSNSPLHF
TRBJ2-5,TRBV5-4,15,CASKVGDRGQETQYF
TRBJ1-2,TRBV27,14,CASSRDRGYYGYTF
TRBJ2-3,TRBV2,17,CASSDGLAGLGADTQYF
TRBJ2-7,TRBV6-2/TRBV6-3,12,CASSYVANEQYF
TRBJ2-7,TRBV3-1/TRBV3-2,13,CASSEGQRDEQYF
TRBJ1-5,TRBV7-2,14,CASSLEFSNQPQHF
TRBJ1-6,TRBV12-3/TRBV12-4,13,CASSLDRDSPLHF
TRBJ2-7,TRBV5-1,15,CASSLGLAGLNEQYF
TRBJ1-1,TRBV11-3,15,CASSLGGTVRTEAFF
TRBJ2-1,TRBV28,15,CASSLTVSSYNEQFF
TRBJ1-2,TRBV27,12,CASKQGRSGYTF
TRBJ2-7,TRBV24-1,15,CATSDSGLAGYEQYF
TRBJ1-3,TRBV10-3,16,CAISDNRDGLRNTIYF
TRBJ1-2,TRBV2,13,CASSSQGPRGYTF
TRBJ1-2,TRBV11-3,14,CASSSWAGEIGYTF
TRBJ1-1,TRBV5-8,13,CASSLGGNTEAFF
TRBJ1-2,TRBV12-5,13,CASGLSGYYGYTF
TRBJ2-1,TRBV7-8,15,CASSLLRQFNNEQFF
TRBJ1-2,TRBV28,15,CASSLTGLGDYGYTF
TRBJ2-3,TRBV24-1,17,CATSDPSPGRDVDTQYF
TRBJ1-6,TRBV6-5,15,CASSPPGQANSPLHF
TRBJ1-1,TRBV7-9,15,CASSLGSRENTEAFF
TRBJ2-1,TRBV19,15,CASSIVLAGGNEQFF
TRBJ2-1,TRBV10-3,16,CAISGGLAGGNSEQFF
TRBJ2-2,TRBV2,16,CASSVRGLAGGGELFF
TRBJ2-1,TRBV27,13,CASSHRGADEQFF
TRBJ1-2,TRBV20-1,14,CSASQGTANYGYTF
TRBJ2-7,TRBV10-2,15,CASTSPLAGTYEQYF
TRBJ1-5,TRBV6-5,13,CASSAGINQPQHF
TRBJ1-1,TRBV7-3,13,CASSETTNTEAFF
TRBJ1-5,TRBV5-4,15,CASSLVPGGNQPQHF
TRBJ2-7,TRBV3-1/TRBV3-2,16,CASSQDLPSGSYEQYF